This TCR beta chain came from a study of cytomegalovirus exposure and HLA in healthy donors. As concerns this clone: Its antigen remains unidentified.

Amplification used 60 Vbeta primers and 13 Jbeta primers. The method was immunoSEQ multiplex PCR; TCRdb's version includes in-frame clones alone and lacks a portion of them. This table has 100,000 to 150,000 clones, over 65% appearing once. General study points: What a later analysis reportedly showed was that an Asian-associated ancestry cluster had fewer N-insertions than the approximately 720-donor mean.

What was sequenced was PBMCs. The receptor was isolated from a young man in good health and CMV-seropositive.

CDR3 sequence: CASSFRGGADYGYTF. The CDR3, as DNA: TGTGCCAGCAGTTTCAGAGGGGGCGCGGACTATGGCTACACCTTC. The chain couples TRBV27 to TRBJ1-2, with 7 positions matching TRBD1. This CDR3 is built from 15 residues. Germline V CDR1 and CDR2: MNHEY, SMNVEV (reference sequence). V dropped 3 bases and J dropped 3; count of bases not matched to a gene: 7.